Following are 10 T cell receptor beta chains from one sample sequenced in a study of shared clonotypes between healthy human individuals. Produced via immunoSEQ multiplex PCR; TCRdb's table is partial and in-frame only. The sample includes about 2.4 million clones, around 90% seen only once; the top ten take over 0.12%. The specimen was naive CD4+ T cells sorted from blood. The sample's subset: CD45RA+ positively selected. The receptors here all came from a man in his late teens or twenties in good health.

The rearrangement joins TRBV2 to TRBJ2-7; a weak D match, TRBD1 (6 bases). Trimming pared 4 bases from V and 1 base from J, leaving 14 bases between. This CDR3 spans 15 amino acids. CDR1 is SNHLY, CDR2 FYNNEI, per germline. The CDR3 region has the DNA TGTGCCAGCAGTGTGGGACACCCCAAGTCCTACGAGCAGTACTTC. It encodes CASSVGHPKSYEQYF.

The gene calls are TRBV6-5 and TRBJ2-7; the D gene is possibly TRBD2 (6 bases). Per the germline V gene, CDR1 is MNHEY and CDR2 is SVGAGI. The CDR3 spans 15 residues. Trimming left V 6 bases short and J 0 bases short, with 15 bases between. The CDR3, as DNA: TGTGCCAGCAGGAAAAGCGGAGGGAGCTCCTACGAGCAGTACTTC. Translating gives CASRKSGGSSYEQYF.

This sequence joins TRBV27 and TRBJ2-2, with 7 bases that match TRBD1. The germline V gene encodes CDR1 MNHEY and CDR2 SMNVEV (reference sequence). V dropped 2 bases and J dropped 4; count of bases not matched to a gene: 7. The CDR3 runs to 16 residues. The CDR3 DNA reads TGTGCCAGCAGTTTACAGGGGACAGTGGGCACCGGGGAGCTGTTTTTT. It is translated as CASSLQGTVGTGELFF.

This sequence joins TRBV4-1 and TRBJ1-4; D remains unclear. V was shortened by 3 bases and J by 8 bases, with 10 bases between the two germline ends. CDR3 length: 13 amino acids. CDR1 MGHRA and CDR2 YSYEKL come from the germline V gene. Here the CDR3 reads CASSQARSEKLFF. DNA for the CDR3: TGCGCCAGCAGCCAGGCAAGATCCGAAAAACTGTTTTTT.

This clone was seen a few times. This chain connects TRBV6-1 to TRBJ1-6; D is uncertain. CDR3 length: 15 amino acids. Germline CDR1 is MNHNS and CDR2 is SASEGT. Trimming took off 2 bases at V and 13 bases at J, with 18 bases between the two ends. CDR3 sequence: CASSEPGGHGAPLHF. CDR3 nucleotides: TGTGCCAGCAGTGAACCTGGAGGTCACGGAGCGCCCCTCCACTTT.

The V gene is TRBV28, the J gene TRBJ1-1; D perhaps matches TRBD1 (6 bases). V lost 7 bases and J lost 10, with 16 bases in between. The CDR3 covers 12 residues. Germline CDR1 is MDHEN and CDR2 is SYDVKM. CDR3 bases: TGTGCCAGCAATTTCGGGGGCCGGGTAGCTTTCTTT. Residues: CASNFGGRVAFF.

The rearrangement uses TRBV6-6 and TRBJ1-1, with D unresolved. Germline V gives CDR1 MNHNY, CDR2 SVGAGI (reference sequence). The V and J ends lost 4 bases and 1 base respectively, with 7 bases between them. This CDR3 has 13 amino acids. As DNA, the CDR3 is TGTGCCAGCAGTTTGGTACGGAACACTGAAGCTTTCTTT. The encoded protein is CASSLVRNTEAFF.

The CDR3 loop is CASSQLRRTDTQYF. CDR3 in DNA: TGTGCCAGCTCACAACTAAGGCGTACAGATACGCAGTATTTT. The chain recombines TRBV18 with TRBJ2-3; D unclear. Germline CDR1 reads KGHSH; CDR2 reads LQKENI. This CDR3 spans 14 amino acids. Trimming cost V 4 bases and J 3 bases, with 11 bases left between them.

The V gene is TRBV5-1, the J gene TRBJ1-2, with D perhaps matching TRBD1 (5 bases). Germline CDR1 and CDR2: SGHRS and YFSETQ. The CDR3 covers 16 residues. The ends were cut back, 4 bases at V and 4 bases at J, with 20 bases in the middle. The CDR3 DNA is TGCGCCAGCAGCATTACTTCGGGGCGATTCTTCTATGGCTACACCTTC. Protein product: CASSITSGRFFYGYTF.

The CDR3 sequence is CASSQPDNYGYTF. CDR3 bases: TGCGCCAGCAGCCAACCTGACAACTATGGCTACACCTTC. V and J are TRBV4-1 and TRBJ1-2; D is uncertain. CDR3 length equals 13 residues. The germline V and J ends were trimmed by 2 bases and 2 bases, with 6 bases remaining between them. The germline gives CDR1 MGHRA, CDR2 YSYEKL.